This T cell receptor (beta chain) stems from a study of CD4 T cells in relation to SARS-CoV-2 and coronaviruses. After removal of 2 bases from V and 5 bases from J, the junction contained 5 bases not matched to a gene. The CDR3 runs to 15 residues. Germline CDR1 is SGDLS and CDR2 is YYNGEE. Unexposed donor CD4+ T cells date from about 2011-2018, before the COVID-19 pandemic. The cells were cultured for under 13 days before CD4+ T cells were isolated. A note on this clone: Its cognate antigen is unknown.

Clones were sequenced by immunoSEQ multiplex PCR, and TCRdb holds only the in-frame ones, with some missing. This table holds 15,000 to 20,000 clones, over 70% found once. This rearrangement joins TRBV9 to TRBJ2-5; TRBD2 aligns across 11 bases. This clonotype was obtained from a human donor in good health. Sequencing was carried out using CD4+ T cells from PBMCs, cultured in vitro. Written as DNA, the CDR3 is TGTGCCAGCAGCGTGGGGACTAGCGGCTCCGAGACCCAGTACTTC. Translation: CASSVGTSGSETQYF.